This entry describes one TCR beta chain. This clone was seen more than once but under ten times. The antigen it recognizes is unknown. Base quality data are lacking; no much larger clone is found one base away. The record originates from a study of cytomegalovirus exposure and HLA in healthy donors (dated by TCRdb to 2017 to 2019). With regard to the full study: In an earlier analysis of some 550 of the donors, approximately 300 Gb of sequence data and 90 million to 130 million unique TCR beta sequences from about 179 million T cells were reported. An early release that covered fewer than 750 HLA-typed donors contained 250 to 350 gigabases of sequencing data and approximately 85 million unique TCR sequences. The genetic ancestry cluster associated with self-reported Caucasian donors included 65% to 90% of the approximately 430 genotyped donors. The aim of the study was to test whether cataloging public T cell receptors could identify signatures of past pathogen exposure. Using immunosequencing, the study profiled T cell repertoires from 550 to 750 subjects and related those repertoires to cytomegalovirus serostatus. A separate validation cohort of approximately 130 different subjects was used in addition to the approximately 640-subject first cohort. High-throughput TCR immunosequencing, statistical association of individual TCRs with disease status, and machine learning were combined to predict cytomegalovirus infection status. To study patterns of TCR occurrence, a later analysis re-analyzed previously published TCR beta repertoires from 666 donors and added high-resolution HLA genotyping. In the later analysis, no new phenotypic data were used to find candidate immune exposures; instead, reliance was placed on TCR beta sequences and their occurrence across donors. An earlier analysis of 587 of the donors used high-throughput TCR beta sequencing to judge whether each TCR beta V gene segment behaved as functional or pseudogenic. Donor age, sex, ethnicity and CMV serostatus were compiled alongside the repertoire data. A later genetic analysis used genome-wide SNP genotypes for about 65% of the roughly 670 donors, treating that subset as a discovery cohort. Every repertoire in the discovery cohort had been generated on one and the same sequencing platform. HLA typing covered class I and class II loci at four-digit resolution. Typing coverage varied by locus: roughly 629-640 donors for A, B, C, DRB1 and DQB1; roughly 520 for DQA1; more than 600 for DPA1; roughly 450 for DPB1. Roughly 5 DR-DQ haplotypes were handled as single units for association and clustering because linkage in the cohort was strong. Across 398 genotyped donors of the cohort, an average of roughly 250,000 unique TCR beta nucleotide sequences per donor were sequenced, and around 19% of those sequences were non-productive. Overall study results and their limits: Strong co-occurrence of HLA alleles, especially DR and DQ, made assigning TCR associations to individual alleles difficult. Three of the identified cytomegalovirus-associated TCR beta chains were confirmed in vitro to be specific for cytomegalovirus antigens. The sequencing pipeline was judged likely to have produced a cluster of highly shared sequence variants as a technical artifact. A later analysis reported that several top co-occurrence clusters appeared linked to parvovirus B19, influenza, CMV and Epstein-Barr virus. According to a later analysis, most CMV-associated TCR beta chains appeared to be HLA-restricted, and the HLA associations seemed to be driven largely by CMV exposure. In a later analysis, HLA-associated TCR beta chains were found to be more clonally expanded and to have lower generation probabilities than equally common non-associated chains. At a false discovery rate of 0.05, a later analysis linked 16,951 TCR beta sequences to specific HLA alleles. An association between a missense DCLRE1C variant and V-gene and J-gene trimming of TCR beta chains was found in a later genetic analysis and replicated in an independent cohort. A further reported finding was that TCR beta sequences accurately predicted the HLA-A and HLA-B alleles for most subjects in the first cohort. The authors suggested that the approach could potentially be extended to other disease states and immunological phenotypes. Most TCR sequences were observed very rarely across donors, whereas some public TCRs were present in many individuals. In both the original and validation cohorts, the classifier was reported to diagnose cytomegalovirus status with high specificity and sensitivity. Immune exposure information for the cohort was limited to CMV serostatus. HLA typing was unavailable for some donors at each locus, so association tests used only the typed subset. The earlier analysis of some 560 of the donors excluded fewer than 20 rarely observed V segments, including chromosome 9 orphons, because counts were too low. In a later genetic analysis, fewer N-insertions in productive TCRs were reported among donors in an Asian-associated ancestry cluster than the roughly 700-donor mean. Roughly uniform sequencing depth across donors was assumed in presence/absence analyses, although this assumption may not hold. Only TCR beta chains were sequenced in this cohort, and the absence of alpha or paired-chain data limited detectable features. In an earlier analysis of around 600 of the donors, most TCR beta V segments appeared in productive rearrangements about 87% or about 30% of the time, broadly matching IMGT annotations. The study listed 170 or so TCR beta chains as associated with cytomegalovirus. In a later analysis, TCR association rates were found to vary across HLA loci, with the most associated TCRs seen for DRB1 alleles and the fewest for HLA-C alleles. Correlated functional status among segregating V segments might be attributable to linkage disequilibrium, but an unknown experimental factor could not be ruled out.

The library was produced with the immunoSEQ multiplex PCR assay. For the multiplex PCR, a mixture combining 60 forward primers for TCR Vbeta segments and 13 reverse primers for TCR Jbeta segments was used. The CDR3 region of rearranged TCR beta genes was amplified from genomic DNA by a multiplex PCR assay. The Illumina HiSeq System was used to sequence the amplified TCR beta libraries as 87-base-pair reads. In the authors' own workflow: A later analysis counted about 80 million unique TCR beta chains across the 690 or so repertoires, and around 12 million of these chains were shared by at least two donors. To remove PCR and sequencing errors, raw reads were error-corrected and collapsed into unique sequences using a nearest-neighbor algorithm that merged closely related sequences. CDR3 sequences were aligned to IMGT reference sequences to assign V, D and J gene segments. For a sequence to be retained, a match of at least six nucleotides to both a V gene segment and a J gene segment was required. A rearrangement counted as productive if the CDR3 had no stop codons and remained in frame with V and J, and every other rearrangement counted as non-productive. CDR3 was defined according to IMGT convention as the region running from the second conserved V-encoded cysteine to the conserved J-encoded phenylalanine. The earlier analysis of fewer than 700 of the donors excluded sequences that lacked an unambiguous match to a single V gene segment. In an earlier analysis of 587 of the donors, a V segment was called functional when productive rearrangements were above 56.7%, and segregating when the standard deviation between donors exceeded 5%. A statistical classification framework was built to diagnose cytomegalovirus status from the catalog of TCR beta chain sequences. V and J gene assignment, in a later analysis, came from comparing TCR nucleotide sequences with IMGT/GENE-DB human TR gene sequences. In a later analysis, CDR3 sequences and most-parsimonious VDJ recombination scenarios were assigned using the TCRdist pipeline. In a later analysis, each TCR beta chain was defined by its CDR3 amino acid sequence together with its V-gene family, and reads without a unique V-gene family were excluded. To address suspected cross-contamination and a sequencing artifact, a later analysis removed under 600 highly shared, low-generation-probability nucleotide sequences. For each public chain, a later analysis derived a clonal expansion index from normalized ranks of inferred template counts within each repertoire. In a later analysis, generation probabilities were computed with a VDJ recombination model fitted to out-of-frame rearrangements, and the resulting probabilities were checked against IGoR. In a later analysis, TCR-TCR, TCR-HLA and TCR-CMV co-occurrence was scored with hypergeometric tests, and a repertoire-size bias correction was applied to TCR pairs. In a later analysis, false discovery rates were estimated by permuting HLA or CMV assignments 20 times. A later analysis grouped co-occurring TCRs with DBSCAN, adding TCRdist sequence similarity when clustering within HLA-allele-positive subsets. For co-occurrence clustering, repertoires with fewer than 30,000 or more than 120,000 public chains were excluded, along with roughly 5 repertoires with anomalous nucleotide sharing. Sourced from immuneACCESS, this table was stored by TCRdb with only in-frame sequences that have V and J called. A share of the clones is absent; for the studies checked, an unresolved V gene accounts for under half, and the remainder has no known explanation. Clone size and V and J calls were adopted from that table, with D and trimming inferred from the DNA. This sample gives approximately 150,000 clones in total; around 75% of them show up just once. Clones ranked in the top ten supply just under 5% of the sample.

The cohort was made up of 500 to 850 healthy bone marrow donors. At the time of sampling, all cohort members were nominally healthy, though unrecorded immune exposures were likely present. The donor was CMV seronegative and was included in the group of 352 seronegative cohort members. Each donor provided a peripheral blood sample, and peripheral blood mononuclear cells were used for TCR beta sequencing. Genomic DNA extraction from the blood cell samples was performed with the Qiagen DNeasy Blood Extraction Kit. Sample: PBMCs. This receptor was taken from a male donor in good health and CMV-seronegative.

The CDR3 reads as follows: CAIRGTGDDYGYTF. The nucleotides read TGTGCCATCAGGGGGACAGGGGACGACTATGGCTACACCTTC. The chain joins TRBV10-3 to TRBJ1-2; 10 junctional bases match TRBD1. In the germline V gene, CDR1 corresponds to ENHRY and CDR2 to SYGVKD. The CDR3 covers 14 residues, taking in both the cysteine and the phenylalanine. The retained sequence is limited to the CDR3, 42 bases, with the frame set at the first base. Unmatched junction bases come to 4, with V trimmed by 6 bases and J by 3 bases.